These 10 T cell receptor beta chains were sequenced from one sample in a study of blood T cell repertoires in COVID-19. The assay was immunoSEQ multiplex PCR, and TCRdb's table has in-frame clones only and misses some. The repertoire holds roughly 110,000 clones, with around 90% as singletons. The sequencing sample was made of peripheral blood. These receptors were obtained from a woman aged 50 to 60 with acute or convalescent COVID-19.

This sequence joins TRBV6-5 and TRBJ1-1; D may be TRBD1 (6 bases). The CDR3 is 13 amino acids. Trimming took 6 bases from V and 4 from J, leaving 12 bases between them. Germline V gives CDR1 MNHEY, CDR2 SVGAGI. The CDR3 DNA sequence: TGTGCCAGCAGCCTCAGGACAGCCACTGAAGCTTTCTTT. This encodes CASSLRTATEAFF.

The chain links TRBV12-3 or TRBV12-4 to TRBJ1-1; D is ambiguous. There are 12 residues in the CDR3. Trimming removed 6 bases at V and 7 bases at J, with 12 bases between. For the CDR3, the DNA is TGTGCCAGCAGCCAAAACCCGCGTGAAGCTTTCTTT. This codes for CASSQNPREAFF.

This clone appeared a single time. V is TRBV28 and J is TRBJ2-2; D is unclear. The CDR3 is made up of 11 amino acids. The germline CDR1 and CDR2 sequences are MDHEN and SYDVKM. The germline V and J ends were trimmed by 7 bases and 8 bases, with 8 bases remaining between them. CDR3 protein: CASKLVGELFF. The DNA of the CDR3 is TGTGCCAGCAAATTAGTAGGGGAGCTGTTTTTT.

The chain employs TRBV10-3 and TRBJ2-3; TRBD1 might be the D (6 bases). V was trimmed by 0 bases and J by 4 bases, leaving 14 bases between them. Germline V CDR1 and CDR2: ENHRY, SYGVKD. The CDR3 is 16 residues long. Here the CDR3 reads CAISESGGYGPDTQYF. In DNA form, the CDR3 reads TGTGCCATCAGTGAGTCAGGGGGTTATGGGCCAGATACGCAGTATTTT.

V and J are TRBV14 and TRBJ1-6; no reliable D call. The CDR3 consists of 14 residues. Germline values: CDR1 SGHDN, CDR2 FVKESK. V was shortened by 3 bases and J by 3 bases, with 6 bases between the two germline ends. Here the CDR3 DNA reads TGTGCCAGCAGCCAGAGAGGCTATAATTCACCCCTCCACTTT. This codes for CASSQRGYNSPLHF.

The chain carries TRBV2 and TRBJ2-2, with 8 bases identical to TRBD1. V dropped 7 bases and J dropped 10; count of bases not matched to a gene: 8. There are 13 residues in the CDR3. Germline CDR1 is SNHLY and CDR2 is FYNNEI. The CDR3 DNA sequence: TGTGCCAGCATTGGACAGGGCGAGGTGGAGCTGTTTTTT. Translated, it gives CASIGQGEVELFF.

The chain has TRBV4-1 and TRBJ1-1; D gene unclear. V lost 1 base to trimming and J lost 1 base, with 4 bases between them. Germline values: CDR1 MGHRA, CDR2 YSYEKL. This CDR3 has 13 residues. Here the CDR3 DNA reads TGCGCCAGCAGCCAAGTTAAGAACACTGAAGCTTTCTTT. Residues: CASSQVKNTEAFF.

The CDR3, as DNA: TGTGCCAGCAGCCTGGGACAGGGAGGAAACACTGAAGCTTTCTTT. This gives the protein CASSLGQGGNTEAFF. This rearrangement joins TRBV7-2 to TRBJ1-1; 9 bases are a match to TRBD1. This CDR3 contains 15 residues. The ends lost 5 bases at V and 2 bases at J; junction bases unmatched: 6. From germline, CDR1 is SGHTA and CDR2 FQGNSA.

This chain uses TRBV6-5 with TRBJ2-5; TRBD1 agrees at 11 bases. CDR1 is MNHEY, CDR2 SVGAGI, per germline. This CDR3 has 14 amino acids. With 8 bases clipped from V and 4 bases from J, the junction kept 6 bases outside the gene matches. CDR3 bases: TGTGCCAGCCGGGGGGACAGGGGGAGAGAGACCCAGTACTTC. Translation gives CASRGDRGRETQYF.

The CDR3 bases are TGTGCCAGCAGTTCCCCGACAGGGGGTGCTTTCTTT. Its translation: CASSSPTGGAFF. The chain recombines TRBV6-5 with TRBJ1-1, with TRBD1 matching over 9 bases. This CDR3 has 12 residues. V lost 4 bases and J lost 11; bases outside the gene matches: 5. CDR1 and CDR2 (germline): MNHEY, SVGAGI.